This TCR beta chain was obtained from a study of tissue T cells after allogeneic stem cell transplantation. The study's findings and limits: Few T cell clones were shared across patients, but motif clusters showed tissue-specific shared signatures. Blood and spleen captured only part of the tissue TCR repertoire.

CDR1 and CDR2 from the germline V gene are KGHPV and FQNQEV (reference sequence). Trimming cost V 2 bases and J 1 base, with 9 bases left between them. The CDR3 length is 14 residues. Sequencing of TCRbeta CDR3 at survey depth gave sequences and template counts. Repertoires were generated with immunoSEQ multiplex PCR, while TCRdb's copy carries only in-frame clones and drops some. The repertoire has more than 10,000 clones, under 40% of them found once; the top ten carry 1.8%. This sample's time point: mouse harvest day 7 after allogeneic transplant. Mouse grafts combined 10^7 T-cell-depleted bone marrow cells with 10^6 splenic CD5+ T cells. B6 (H2b) cells into BALB/c (H2d) mice; tissues taken at day 7 or 14. Concerning this clone: The antigen is undetermined. Mouse names are used for the genes. The read ends 1 residue before the CDR3 terminus; that terminus is restored from the germline J gene.

This chain links TRBV26 with TRBJ2-7, with D tentatively TRBD1 or TRBD2 (7 bases each). This TCR was sampled from a female BALB/c mouse given C57BL/6 T cells with graft-versus-host disease after an allogeneic hematopoietic cell transplant. The sequenced sample consisted of skin. The DNA read from the CDR3 is TGTGCCAGCAGTCTGCAGGGGGGGTCCTATGAACAGTAC. Translated: CASSLQGGSYEQY. The entire CDR3 protein reads CASSLQGGSYEQYF.